The present TCR beta chain was sequenced within a study of CXCR3-negative and CXCR3-positive naive CD8 T cells. Findings and caveats of the study: Memory cells differed in TRBV-TRBJ usage, but naive CXCR3-negative and CXCR3-positive cells had similar usage. CXCR3-expressing naive cells carried TRB CDR3s more hydrophobic than those of CXCR3-negative naive cells.

As concerns this clonotype: Its antigen remains unidentified.

The libraries of TRB cDNA were constructed through 5' RACE using UMI labels. TCRdb re-called the 5' RACE reads and catalogs CDR3 proteins one per entry, DNA excluded. The sample table includes about 90,000 distinct CDR3 sequences. Sequenced input: naive CXCR3+ CD8+ T cells from blood. Subset defined: CD45RO-CCR7+CD27+CD95- naive CD8+ T cells expressing CXCR3 (TNR3+). The source of this sequence is a human donor in good health. Some clones in this sample may be carry-over from other donors' samples.

CDR3 sequence: CASSEVLQRLDTQYF. This chain links TRBV6-1 with TRBJ2-3; as DNA is missing, the TRBD2 call by TCRdb cannot be tested. The CDR3 totals 15 residues. Germline assignment: CDR1 MNHNS and CDR2 SASEGT.